This is a list of T cell receptor beta chains from one sample in a study of human T cells and chemical hapten exposure. MiXCR was run by TCRdb on the RACE reads, yielding one entry per CDR3 protein. The sample has about 380,000 distinct CDR3 sequences; roughly 5% are singletons. The input for sequencing was whole blood, taken in connection with sensitization to the hapten diphenylcyclopropenone (DPC). These receptors were taken from a woman in her forties or fifties with alopecia areata. Some clones in this sample may be carry-over from other donors' samples. Each CDR3 is given with its conserved first and last residue. The D gene is left open where the match is weak.

j_call cdr3_length d_call v_call cdr3_aa
TRBJ2-1 15 TRBD2 TRBV20-1 CSAPTREGGYNEQFF
TRBJ2-1 15 TRBD2 TRBV28 CASSLSSGVYNQQFF
TRBJ2-1 13 TRBD1 TRBV11-2 CASRRTGDNEQFF
TRBJ1-5 13 - TRBV6-1 CASSELINQPQHF
TRBJ2-3 16 TRBD2 TRBV7-2 CASSPIAGGLGVTQYF
TRBJ2-1 14 - TRBV21-1 CASSKARKDNEQFF
TRBJ1-4 14 - TRBV7-9 CASSLRAGDGKLFF
TRBJ2-3 15 - TRBV20-1 CSAPQTRTSTDTQYF
TRBJ1-1 15 - TRBV5-1 CASSLNRQLNTGAFF
TRBJ1-3 15 - TRBV20-1 CSARMGAGPGNTIYF
TRBJ1-5 12 - TRBV30 CAWGQNNQPQHF
TRBJ2-7 17 - TRBV20-1 CSAPRRGSQYGAYEQYF
TRBJ2-2 11 - TRBV29-1 CSVERAGELFF
TRBJ2-3 14 - TRBV7-2 CASSRRPIPDTQYF
TRBJ2-7 12 - TRBV12-3/TRBV12-4 CASSSRRALRYF
TRBJ1-5 16 - TRBV12-5 CASGLVPEQSNQPQHF
TRBJ1-5 17 - TRBV20-1 CSALTGRGLGANQPQHF
TRBJ1-1 13 - TRBV7-6 CASSFDEVAEAFF
TRBJ1-5 14 - TRBV7-2 CASSSEGEVQPQHF
TRBJ1-6 15 - TRBV6-1 CASSESHREGSPLHF
TRBJ2-7 14 - TRBV12-3/TRBV12-4 CASSFSRGGDEQYF
TRBJ2-3 15 TRBD2 TRBV20-1 CSAPGGLAGTDTQYF
TRBJ2-3 13 - TRBV9 CASSVGFGDTQYF
TRBJ1-1 12 - TRBV4-2 CASSEMGPFAFF
TRBJ2-1 14 - TRBV20-1 CSAFTGRTYNEQFF
TRBJ2-4 14 - TRBV3-1 CASSQDISLKVEYF
TRBJ2-7 12 TRBD1 TRBV5-1 CASSKQGIEQYF
TRBJ2-2 18 TRBD1 TRBV4-1 CASSHPGGGQGATGELFF
TRBJ2-1 17 TRBD2 TRBV4-2 CASSQEGTSGSYNEQFF
TRBJ2-5 15 - TRBV6-6 CASRPSGGRTETQYF
TRBJ2-7 15 TRBD2 TRBV20-1 CSAHTTSGSSYEQYF